This TCR beta chain was found in a study of CD8+CD57+ T cells in acquired aplastic anemia. Overall study context: Quantities of DNA derived from sorted CD4+ and CD8+ cells averaged approximately 3 ug.

In germline, CDR1 is SQVTM, CDR2 ANQGSEA. The ends were cut back, 0 bases at V and 5 bases at J, with 14 bases in the middle. This CDR3 contains 15 residues. TCR beta VDJ and CDR3 profiling used genomic DNA as template. Each CDR3 protein is one row after TCRdb ran MiXCR on the reads. The profile shows around 150,000 distinct CDR3 sequences, roughly 48% of them singletons. This TCR came from a human donor in good health. This rearrangement joins TRBV29-1 to TRBJ2-1, with D possibly matching TRBD2 (6 bases). Sample: sorted CD4+, CD8+, or CD8+CD57+ T cells (not recorded which) from PBMCs. As DNA, the CDR3 is TGCAGCGTTGAAGATCGTAGCGGAGTGAACAATGAGCAGTTCTTC. Translation: CSVEDRSGVNNEQFF.